A selection of T cell receptor beta chains follows, all from one sample in a study of human T cells and chemical hapten exposure. TCRdb re-derived calls from the RACE reads in MiXCR, one entry per CDR3 protein. Of 370,000 or so distinct CDR3 sequences detected, 4% to 5.5% appear once; the ten largest clones hold under 3%. The material was whole blood, obtained in connection with sensitization to the hapten diphenylcyclopropenone (DPC). The source of these receptors is a woman aged 50 to 60 with alopecia areata. Some clones in this sample may be carry-over from other donors' samples. Both conserved end residues are part of each CDR3. The D gene is left open where the match is weak. Some rows mark clone size as missing; the rest say once, few, many or name a class of expanded clone.

>15|TRBV7-2|TRBJ2-7|many|NA
TGTGCCAGCAGCTTAAATAGCCAGGGATGGGACGAGCAGTACTTC
CASSLNSQGWDEQYF
>13|TRBV29-1|TRBJ2-1|many|NA
TGCAGCGTTGACTCGGGGGCTAGGAATGAGCAGTTCTTC
CSVDSGARNEQFF
>14|TRBV6-2/TRBV6-3|TRBJ1-5|NA|NA
TGTGCCAGCAGACCCGACAGTTACAATCAGCCCCAGCATTTT
CASRPDSYNQPQHF
>16|TRBV29-1|TRBJ2-1|many|TRBD2
TGCAGCGTTGAAGAGGCGACTAGCGGGAGGATCAATGAGCAGTTCTTC
CSVEEATSGRINEQFF
>14|TRBV5-1|TRBJ1-1|many|TRBD1
TGCGCCAGCAGCCGCGATGGACAGGGGGACGAAGCTTTCTTT
CASSRDGQGDEAFF
>15|TRBV5-1|TRBJ2-1|few|TRBD2
TGCGCCAGCAGCCCAGTTAGCGGGAGAGATGATGAGCAGTTCTTC
CASSPVSGRDDEQFF
>13|TRBV27|TRBJ2-1|few|NA
TGTGCCAGCAGTTTTGTGGGGTACAATGAGCAGTTCTTC
CASSFVGYNEQFF
>15|TRBV7-2|TRBJ1-4|NA|NA
TGTGCCAGCAGCATACGACCTGGAACTAATGAAAAACTGTTTTTT
CASSIRPGTNEKLFF
>16|TRBV19|TRBJ1-6|NA|NA
TGTGCCAGTAGTGATGGGCGGGCAAGAGATAATTCACCCCTCCACTTT
CASSDGRARDNSPLHF
>13|TRBV29-1|TRBJ1-1|few|NA
TGCAGCGTTGATGTCAGGGGAGTCACTGAAGCTTTCTTT
CSVDVRGVTEAFF
>13|TRBV9|TRBJ2-5|NA|NA
TGTGCCAGCAGCCCACTCCAGTTCGGGGCCCAGTACTTC
CASSPLQFGAQYF
>13|TRBV5-4|TRBJ2-5|many|NA
TGTGCCAGCAGCTTGGAACCGGCGGAGACCCAGTACTTC
CASSLEPAETQYF
>13|TRBV30|TRBJ1-1|few|NA
TGTGCCTGGGGCGACCGGGGGTACACTGAAGCTTTCTTT
CAWGDRGYTEAFF
>13|TRBV5-1|TRBJ2-1|many|TRBD2
TGCGCCAGTATTAGCGGGGCCTACAATGAGCAGTTCTTC
CASISGAYNEQFF
>15|TRBV4-1|TRBJ1-5|many|TRBD1
TGCGCCAGCAGCCAGGACAGGGACCTCAATCAGCCCCAGCATTTT
CASSQDRDLNQPQHF
>13|TRBV7-2|TRBJ2-1|few|NA
TGTGCCAGCAGCCCGACGAGAAGCAATGAGCAGTTCTTC
CASSPTRSNEQFF
>14|TRBV2|TRBJ2-3|NA|NA
TGTGCCAGCATGGCAGGGGCTAGCACAGATACGCAGTATTTT
CASMAGASTDTQYF
>14|TRBV29-1|TRBJ2-1|NA|NA
TGCAGCGTTGACAGCGAGGGGGGATTTGATGAGCAGTTCTTC
CSVDSEGGFDEQFF
>16|TRBV10-3|TRBJ2-2|few|TRBD1
TGTGCCATCAGTGAGCGGGACAGGGAGATCACCGGGGAGCTGTTTTTT
CAISERDREITGELFF
>14|TRBV28|TRBJ1-2|many|TRBD1
TGTGCCAGCAGTTTAGGGGACAGGGAGGCTGGCTACACCTTC
CASSLGDREAGYTF
>16|TRBV6-1|TRBJ2-6|few|NA
TGTGCCAGCAGTGAACTTGGACTCTCTGGGGCCAACGTCCTGACTTTC
CASSELGLSGANVLTF
>14|TRBV3-1|TRBJ1-2|many|NA
TGTGCCAGCAGCCCGGGAGACAGAGGAGATGGCTACACCTTC
CASSPGDRGDGYTF
>15|TRBV29-1|TRBJ2-1|many|NA
TGCAGCGTTGAAGTCTCGGACTCCCTCATCAATGAGCAGTTCTTC
CSVEVSDSLINEQFF
>14|TRBV5-1|TRBJ2-3|few|NA
TGCGCCAGCACCCCCGGCCCCTACACAGATACGCAGTATTTT
CASTPGPYTDTQYF
>15|TRBV7-9|TRBJ2-7|NA|TRBD1
TGTGCCAGCAGCCCGGGACAGGGGCTCTTAGGTGAGCAGTACTTC
CASSPGQGLLGEQYF
>13|TRBV30|TRBJ2-1|few|TRBD1
TGTGCCTGGACTTTGACAGGGGTAAATGAGCAGTTCTTC
CAWTLTGVNEQFF